This T cell receptor beta chain was recorded in a study of control samples from healthy donors and cancer patients. TCRdb's copy holds only in-frame clones and misses some; the assay was immunoSEQ multiplex PCR. The sample includes 80,000 or so clones, almost 95% of them seen just once. The sequenced sample consisted of blood. This receptor was identified in a woman aged 55-75 years in good health.

The CDR3 coding sequence is TGTGCCAGCAGCCAAGATGTCGGACGACTGTTTTTT. Amino acids: CASSQDVGRLFF. This rearrangement joins TRBV14 to TRBJ1-4; D gene uncertain. The CDR3 is 12 residues long. V gave up 0 bases and J gave up 13 bases, with 9 bases separating them. Germline values: CDR1 SGHDN, CDR2 FVKESK.